This record concerns one T cell receptor beta chain sequence. Its antigen is not known. The sample comes from a study of cytomegalovirus exposure and HLA in healthy donors. Points from the study as a whole: Specificity for CMV antigens was confirmed in vitro for three of the CMV-associated chains.

The protocol was immunoSEQ multiplex PCR, while the TCRdb copy is restricted to in-frame clones and leaves out a portion. This sample has some 140,000 clones, with about 82% found just once. Deletions cut 2 bases from V and 0 bases from J, with 11 bases between. The germline V gene has CDR1 SQVTM and CDR2 ANQGSEA. CDR3 length equals 14 residues. The rearrangement joins TRBV29-1 to TRBJ2-7; D is perhaps TRBD2 (5 bases). The specimen sequenced was PBMCs. This clonotype was obtained from a human donor in good health. The DNA for the CDR3 is TGCAGCGTTGAAACCGGGGAAAGCTCCTACGAGCAGTACTTC. This encodes CSVETGESSYEQYF.